This T cell receptor beta chain is from a study of identical twins. Study-level findings and limits: Abundant beta clonotypes from cord blood had fewer insertions, unlike memory repertoires, which showed none. One should note that invariant MAIT and iNKT cells could partly confound zero-insertion analyses.

This clonotype was seen just once. What it recognizes is unknown. Donors were all healthy Caucasians. V lost 2 bases, J lost 4 bases, and 12 bases lay in between. The CDR3 length is 14 residues. Germline lookup yields CDR1 DFQATT and CDR2 SNEGSKA (reference sequence). TCRdb ran MiXCR on the 5' RACE reads and lists one entry per CDR3 protein. Here the sample spans 430,000 or so distinct CDR3 sequences, 24% being singletons. These data are also associated with another study on T cells expressing NK-cell markers. From that report: For a few donors, these clonotypes were likewise the leading ones in the CD3+CD56-NKG2C+ fraction.

Sample: CD4+ T cells sorted from blood. The V gene is TRBV20-1, the J gene TRBJ2-1; the D gene is possibly TRBD2 (6 bases). The TCR was taken from a woman aged 18-29 years in good health. CDR3 amino acids: CSARWKDYYNEQFF. CDR3 bases: TGCAGTGCTAGATGGAAGGACTATTACAATGAGCAGTTCTTC.